This record concerns one T cell receptor beta chain sequence. The CDR3 contains 16 residues. V was clipped by 5 bases and J by 4 bases; unmatched bases: 9. CDR1 is SGHTA, CDR2 FQGTGA, per germline. This record belongs to a study of shared clonotypes between healthy human individuals. This table comes from immunoSEQ multiplex PCR, and its TCRdb copy is limited to in-frame clones, with some not included. Among about 2.4 million clones, roughly 93% were seen once, and the ten largest hold 0.36%. The receptor was isolated from a man younger than 35 in good health. Some clones in this sample may be carry-over from other donors' samples. The material sequenced was naive CD4+ T cells from PBMCs. Documented subset: CD45RA+ positively selected. The J gene is TRBJ2-5, the V gene TRBV7-3; the match to TRBD2 covers 11 bases. The DNA of the CDR3 is TGTGCCAGCAGCAGGGTAGCGGGAGGGCCGGGAGAGACCCAGTACTTC. The encoded protein is CASSRVAGGPGETQYF.